This TCR beta chain was found in a study of prognosis after radiotherapy for stage I lung cancer. Across the study: Several patients had oligometastatic NSCLC after their primary tumor was surgically resected, and fourteen patients had newly diagnosed primary stage I lung tumors. Every lung cancer patient of the non-small cell type was deemed medically inoperable. SBRT radiotherapy used 3 to 5 fractions and a biologically effective dose of at least 100 Gy.

Two-round multiplex PCR amplified TCR beta CDR3 from genomic DNA. Amplification in first-round PCR relied on primers specific to each TRBV and TRBJ gene. There were universal primers used in the second PCR round. TCRdb recomputed calls from the multiplex PCR reads with MiXCR, one row per CDR3 protein. The sample includes about 17,000 distinct CDR3 sequences, over 15% seen only once; the top ten take about 38%. This clonotype has ten or more counts. Sequencing was performed on PBMCs, taken before or after stereotactic body radiation therapy (not recorded which). The receptor's source is a donor aged 50 or older with non-small cell lung cancer.

For the CDR3, the DNA is TGTGCCAGCAGTGCTACGACAGGGGGCGCAGGCGAGCAGTACGTC. Translated, it gives CASSATTGGAGEQYV. This rearrangement joins TRBV6-1 to TRBJ2-7; 10 positions agree with TRBD1. The V and J ends lost 4 bases and 6 bases, in that order; junction bases with no gene match: 9. The germline CDR1 and CDR2 sequences are MNHNS and SASEGT. The CDR3 contains 15 residues.